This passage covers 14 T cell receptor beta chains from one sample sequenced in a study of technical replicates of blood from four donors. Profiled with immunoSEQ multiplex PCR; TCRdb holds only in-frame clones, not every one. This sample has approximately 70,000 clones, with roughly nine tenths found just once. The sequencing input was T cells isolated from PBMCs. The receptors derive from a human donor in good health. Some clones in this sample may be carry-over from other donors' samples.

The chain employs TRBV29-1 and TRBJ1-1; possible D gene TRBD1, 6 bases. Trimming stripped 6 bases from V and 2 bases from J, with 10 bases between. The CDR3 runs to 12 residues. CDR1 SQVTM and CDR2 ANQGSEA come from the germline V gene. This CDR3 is CSVGTPNTEAFF. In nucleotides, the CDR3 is TGCAGCGTCGGGACACCTAACACTGAAGCTTTCTTT.

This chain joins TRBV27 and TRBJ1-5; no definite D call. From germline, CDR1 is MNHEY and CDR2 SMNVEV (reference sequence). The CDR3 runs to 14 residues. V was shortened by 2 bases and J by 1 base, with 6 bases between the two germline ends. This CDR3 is CASSLEASNQPQHF. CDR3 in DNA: TGTGCCAGCAGTTTAGAGGCGAGCAATCAGCCCCAGCATTTT.

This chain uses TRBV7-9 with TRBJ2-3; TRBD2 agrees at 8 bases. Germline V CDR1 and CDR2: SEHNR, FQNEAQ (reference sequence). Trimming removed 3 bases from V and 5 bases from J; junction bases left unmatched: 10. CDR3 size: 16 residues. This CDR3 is CASSFGGAGAGDTQYF. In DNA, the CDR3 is TGTGCCAGCAGCTTCGGTGGAGCGGGAGCGGGAGATACGCAGTATTTT. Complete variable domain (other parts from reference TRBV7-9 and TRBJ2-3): DTGVSQNPRHKITKRGQNVTFRCDPISEHNRLYWYRQTLGQGPEFLTYFQNEAQLEKSRLLSDRFSAERPKGSFSTLEIQRTEQGDSAMYLCASSFGGAGAGDTQYFGPGTRLTVL.

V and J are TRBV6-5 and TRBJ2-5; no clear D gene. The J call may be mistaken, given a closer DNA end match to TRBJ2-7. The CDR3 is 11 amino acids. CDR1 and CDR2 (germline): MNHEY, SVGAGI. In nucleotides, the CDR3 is TGTGCCAGCAGTTATTTGAACGAGCAGTACTTC. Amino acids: CASSYLNEQYF.

CDR3 DNA: TGTGCCAGCAGAGCCCAGGGCGCTGAAGCTTTCTTT. Translating gives CASRAQGAEAFF. V usage is TRBV6-5 and J usage is TRBJ1-1, with D perhaps TRBD1 (5 bases). CDR3 length equals 12 residues. Germline V CDR1 and CDR2: MNHEY, SVGAGI. With 6 bases removed from V and 6 bases from J, the gap between germline ends came to 11 bases.

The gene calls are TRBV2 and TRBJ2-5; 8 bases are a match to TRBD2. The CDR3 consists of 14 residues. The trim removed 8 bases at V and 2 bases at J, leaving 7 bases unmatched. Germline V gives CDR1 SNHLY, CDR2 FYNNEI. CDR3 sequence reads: CASGRAGVQETQYF. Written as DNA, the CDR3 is TGTGCCAGCGGTCGAGCGGGGGTTCAAGAGACCCAGTACTTC. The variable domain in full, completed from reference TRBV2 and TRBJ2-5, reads EPEVTQTPSHQVTQMGQEVILRCVPISNHLYFYWYRQILGQKVEFLVSFYNNEISEKSEIFDDQFSVERPDGSNFTLKIRSTKLEDSAMYFCASGRAGVQETQYFGPGTRLLVL.

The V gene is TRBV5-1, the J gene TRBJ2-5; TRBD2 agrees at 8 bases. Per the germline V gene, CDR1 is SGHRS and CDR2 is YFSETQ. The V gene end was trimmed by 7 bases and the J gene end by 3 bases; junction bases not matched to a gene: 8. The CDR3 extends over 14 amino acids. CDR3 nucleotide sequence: TGCGCCAGCGATCTGCGGGGGGACAAAGAGACCCAGTACTTC. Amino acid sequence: CASDLRGDKETQYF.

The CDR3 sequence is CASSLFSGFNQPQHF. CDR3 nucleotide sequence: TGTGCCAGCAGCTTGTTCTCCGGGTTCAATCAGCCCCAGCATTTT. This chain joins TRBV11-2 and TRBJ1-5; D remains ambiguous. The germline V and J ends were trimmed by 3 bases and 3 bases, with 12 bases remaining between them. CDR3 length: 15 amino acids. Germline V gives CDR1 SGHAT, CDR2 FQNNGV.

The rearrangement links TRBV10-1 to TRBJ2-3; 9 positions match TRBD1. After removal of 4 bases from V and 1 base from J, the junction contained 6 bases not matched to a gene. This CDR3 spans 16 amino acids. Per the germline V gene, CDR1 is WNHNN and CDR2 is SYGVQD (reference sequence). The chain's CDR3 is CASSGDRVTGTDTQYF. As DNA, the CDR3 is TGCGCCAGCAGTGGGGACAGGGTTACGGGCACAGATACGCAGTATTTT.

Here the CDR3 DNA reads TGTGCCAGCATGGGGAGACTAGAGGAAGGCTACACCTTC. Translated: CASMGRLEEGYTF. This chain connects TRBV6-5 to TRBJ1-2; D not resolved. Trimming took off 7 bases at V and 8 bases at J, with 17 bases between the two ends. CDR3 length: 13 residues. The germline V gene encodes CDR1 MNHEY and CDR2 SVGAGI.

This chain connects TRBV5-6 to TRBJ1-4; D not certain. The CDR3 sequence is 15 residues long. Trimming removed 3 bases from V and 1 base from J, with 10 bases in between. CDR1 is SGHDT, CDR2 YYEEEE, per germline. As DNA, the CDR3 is TGTGCCAGCAGCTCAGGCATTCGAACTAATGAAAAACTGTTTTTT. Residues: CASSSGIRTNEKLFF.

The CDR3 sequence: CASSPGQTNQPQHF. The CDR3 bases are TGCGCCAGCAGCCCGGGACAGACCAATCAGCCCCAGCATTTT. J is TRBJ1-5 and V is TRBV5-1; 7 positions match TRBD1. Germline CDR1 reads SGHRS; CDR2 reads YFSETQ. The CDR3 contains 14 residues. V dropped 4 bases and J dropped 3; count of bases not matched to a gene: 4.

The CDR3 sequence: CASSQDYRSYEQYF. For the CDR3, the DNA is TGTGCCAGCAGCCAGGACTATCGCTCCTACGAGCAGTACTTC. J is TRBJ2-7 and V is TRBV7-2, with TRBD2 as a possible D gene (6 bases). Germline CDR1 reads SGHTA; CDR2 reads FQGNSA. The V and J ends lost 5 bases and 0 bases respectively, with 11 bases between them. The CDR3 has 14 amino acids.

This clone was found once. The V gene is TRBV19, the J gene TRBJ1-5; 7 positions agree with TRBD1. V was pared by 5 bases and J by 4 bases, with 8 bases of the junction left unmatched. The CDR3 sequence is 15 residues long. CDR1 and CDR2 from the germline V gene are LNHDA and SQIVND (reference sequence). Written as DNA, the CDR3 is TGTGCCAGTAGTCTCCGACCGACAGGGAATCAGCCCCAGCATTTT. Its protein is CASSLRPTGNQPQHF.